Sequencing of this T cell receptor (beta chain) was carried out in a study of CD8 T cells in ankylosing spondylitis. Study-wide points: Blood of patients with ankylosing spondylitis appeared to be characterized by a TCR beta motif of several highly homologous variants. Past studies reported some motif variants in reactive arthritis synovial fluid and blood. Researchers reportedly found disease-linked clones significantly enriched in matched ankylosing spondylitis synovial fluid.

The CDR3 spans 13 residues. In germline, CDR1 is SGHDT, CDR2 YYEEEE. The TCR beta libraries were generated through quantitative 5'-RACE incorporating molecular barcodes. In TCRdb, the 5' RACE reads were re-called with MiXCR into one record per CDR3 protein. Here the sample spans roughly 230,000 distinct CDR3 sequences, 15% to 20% being singletons. Points on this clonotype: Its matching antigen is unknown. A junction boundary mismatches the germline segment, possibly from a read error.

The TCR sequence derives from a male donor with ankylosing spondylitis or in good health (not recorded which). V is TRBV5-6 and J is TRBJ1-1; 7 bases align to TRBD1. What was sequenced was blood, either unsorted or a sorted T cell fraction (not recorded which). CDR3 DNA: TGTGCCAGAAGCTGGACAGGTCGAACTGAAGCTTTCTTT. Protein product: CARSWTGRTEAFF.